Listed below are T cell receptor beta chains from one sample, sequenced in a study of identical twins. TCRdb redid the calling of the 5' RACE reads with MiXCR, one entry per CDR3 protein. The repertoire consists of hundreds of thousands of distinct CDR3 sequences, with around 8.3% occurring once and the leading ten covering around 0.95%. This sample also appeared in a second study, on yellow fever vaccine responses in identical twins.

Sequenced sample: PBMCs. The receptors here all came from a woman aged 18-29 years in good health. Each CDR3 is given with its conserved first and last residue. Each record gives: J gene, V gene, CDR3 protein.

TRBJ1-2 | TRBV11-2 | CASSPRTGNYGYTF
TRBJ2-7 | TRBV7-9 | CASSGDRAPYYEQYF
TRBJ2-1 | TRBV6-6 | CASDGGLDNEQFF
TRBJ2-3 | TRBV2 | CASSKGDTDTQYF
TRBJ2-2 | TRBV6-2/TRBV6-3 | CASSTGPFRGTGELFF
TRBJ2-6 | TRBV5-1 | CASSLSGTRSGANVLTF
TRBJ2-7 | TRBV20-1 | CRALPRSPDPTLRPYEQYF
TRBJ1-2 | TRBV7-2 | CASSLETVYGYTF
TRBJ2-2 | TRBV20-1 | CSAARLAGGTGELFF
TRBJ2-3 | TRBV4-2 | CASSQGDRGGTDTQYF
TRBJ1-6 | TRBV6-1 | CASSTLQGRSPLHF
TRBJ2-7 | TRBV6-5 | CASSYWAVGTPNYEQYF
TRBJ2-6 | TRBV4-3 | CASSAQGAGANVLTF
TRBJ2-5 | TRBV9 | CASSVEGNQETQYF
TRBJ2-5 | TRBV10-1 | CASSEFIGTEETQYF
TRBJ2-3 | TRBV5-1 | CASSLVITDTQYF
TRBJ2-7 | TRBV28 | CASSFHRDRKPHNEQYF
TRBJ2-1 | TRBV4-2 | CASSPTLHNEQFF
TRBJ2-7 | TRBV3-1 | CASSQDTGTWSYEQYF
TRBJ2-3 | TRBV5-4 | CASSAGSGTQSDTQYF
TRBJ2-2 | TRBV9 | CASSVVSGNTGELFF
TRBJ2-3 | TRBV15 | CATSREQGYIDTQYF
TRBJ1-5 | TRBV6-1 | CASSERRYQPQHF
TRBJ1-4 | TRBV28 | CASGRSEEKLFF
TRBJ2-7 | TRBV10-3 | CAISEFSGGYEQYF
TRBJ2-7 | TRBV7-2 | CASSLSSSVYEQYF
TRBJ2-3 | TRBV7-2 | CASRAPRGRGNTQYF
TRBJ2-7 | TRBV7-9 | CASSQGPSATSYEQYF
TRBJ1-1 | TRBV20-1 | CSARQGSYVNTEAFF
TRBJ2-2 | TRBV5-5 | CASSLGTSNTGELFF
TRBJ1-5 | TRBV12-3/TRBV12-4 | CASSLPRQPQHF
TRBJ2-7 | TRBV6-2/TRBV6-3 | CASSYYRLAGAAEQYF
TRBJ1-6 | TRBV20-1 | CSARQDRGNSPLHF
TRBJ1-3 | TRBV20-1 | CSARSTGVGDTIYF
TRBJ2-7 | TRBV6-1 | CASSRQGGVGEQYF
TRBJ2-7 | TRBV11-2 | CASSRQRAGGSYEQYF
TRBJ2-7 | TRBV10-3 | CAISSGTASYEQYF
TRBJ1-2 | TRBV5-6 | CASSLSGTGVSVRYGYTF
TRBJ2-6 | TRBV9 | CASSVEAARSVLTF
TRBJ2-7 | TRBV29-1 | CSVAQGAMNEQYF
TRBJ2-5 | TRBV2 | CASSEAVGWIQGQRETQYF
TRBJ2-3 | TRBV5-1 | CASSLNSFTDTQYF